This T cell receptor beta chain was recorded in a study of control samples from healthy donors and cancer patients. This clone was recorded once. The V gene lost 3 bases and the J gene lost 1 base, with 10 bases spanning the gap. The CDR3 loop spans 16 amino acids. Germline-derived CDR1 and CDR2 are SGHVS and FQNEAQ. Here immunoSEQ multiplex PCR was the method, and the copy in TCRdb shows in-frame clones only, minus some. The table shows 120,000 to 150,000 clones, with about 90% occurring only once. This rearrangement joins TRBV7-8 to TRBJ2-6; D unclear. The sequence was collected from a man younger than 35 in good health. Material for sequencing was blood. The CDR3 loop reads CASSFTRGSGANVLTF. CDR3 nucleotide sequence: TGTGCCAGCAGCTTTACTCGAGGATCTGGGGCCAACGTCCTGACTTTC.